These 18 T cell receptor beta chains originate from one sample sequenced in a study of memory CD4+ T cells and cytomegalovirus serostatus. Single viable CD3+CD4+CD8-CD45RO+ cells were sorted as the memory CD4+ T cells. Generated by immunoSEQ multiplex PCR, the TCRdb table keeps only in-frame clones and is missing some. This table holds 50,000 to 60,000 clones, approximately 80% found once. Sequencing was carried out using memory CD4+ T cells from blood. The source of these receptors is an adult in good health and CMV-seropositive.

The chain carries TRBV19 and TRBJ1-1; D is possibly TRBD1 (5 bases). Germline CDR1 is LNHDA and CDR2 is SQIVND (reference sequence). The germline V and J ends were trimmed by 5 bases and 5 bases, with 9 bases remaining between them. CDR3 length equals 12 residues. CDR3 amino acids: CASSWRGTEAFF. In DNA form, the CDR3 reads TGTGCCAGTAGTTGGCGGGGGACTGAAGCTTTCTTT.

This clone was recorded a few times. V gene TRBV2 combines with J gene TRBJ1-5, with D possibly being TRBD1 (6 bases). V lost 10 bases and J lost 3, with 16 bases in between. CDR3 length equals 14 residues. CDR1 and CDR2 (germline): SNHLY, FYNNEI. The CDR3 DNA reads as TGTGCCACCGCCCAGGGGACGGCCAATCAGCCCCAGCATTTT. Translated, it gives CATAQGTANQPQHF.

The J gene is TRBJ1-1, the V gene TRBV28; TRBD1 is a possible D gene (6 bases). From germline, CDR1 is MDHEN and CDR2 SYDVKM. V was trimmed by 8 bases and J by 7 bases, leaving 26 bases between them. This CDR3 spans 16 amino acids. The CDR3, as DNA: TGTGCCAGCTCCACCCCTGGCCCGGGGGCCCACGGTGAAGCTTTCTTT. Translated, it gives CASSTPGPGAHGEAFF.

CDR3 DNA: TGTGCCAGCAGTTACGACAGCCATTCTGGGGCCAACGTCCTGACTTTC. Its translation: CASSYDSHSGANVLTF. The J gene is TRBJ2-6, the V gene TRBV27, with D possibly TRBD1 on 5 matching bases. There are 16 residues in the CDR3. CDR1 is MNHEY and CDR2 is SMNVEV in the germline V gene (reference sequence). Trimming took 4 bases from V and 1 from J, leaving 11 bases between them. Complete variable domain (other parts from reference TRBV27 and TRBJ2-6): EAQVTQNPRYLITVTGKKLTVTCSQNMNHEYMSWYRQDPGLGLRQIYYSMNVEVTDKGDVPEGYKVSRKEKRNFPLILESPSPNQTSLYFCASSYDSHSGANVLTFGAGSRLTVL.

CDR3 residues: CSVGKGTGVYEQYF. CDR3 coding DNA: TGCAGCGTGGGGAAAGGGACAGGGGTCTACGAGCAGTACTTC. The gene calls are TRBV29-1 and TRBJ2-7; 10 nucleotides align to TRBD1. Germline V lookup: CDR1 SQVTM, CDR2 ANQGSEA. This CDR3 contains 14 residues. The J segment lost 3 bases and the V segment lost 6 bases, leaving 8 bases of the junction unmatched.

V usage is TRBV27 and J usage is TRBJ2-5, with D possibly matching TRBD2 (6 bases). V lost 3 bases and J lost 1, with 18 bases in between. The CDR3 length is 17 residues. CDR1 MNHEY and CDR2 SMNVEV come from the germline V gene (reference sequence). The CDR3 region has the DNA TGTGCCAGCAGTTTCAAAGGGGCGGGGAGAATCCAAGAGACCCAGTACTTC. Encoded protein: CASSFKGAGRIQETQYF.

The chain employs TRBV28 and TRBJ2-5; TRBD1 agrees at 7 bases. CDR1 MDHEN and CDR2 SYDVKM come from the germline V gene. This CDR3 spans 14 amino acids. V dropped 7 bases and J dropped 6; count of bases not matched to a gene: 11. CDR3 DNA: TGTGCCAGCACCCCGACAGGGAGCCCGAAGACCCAGTACTTC. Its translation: CASTPTGSPKTQYF.

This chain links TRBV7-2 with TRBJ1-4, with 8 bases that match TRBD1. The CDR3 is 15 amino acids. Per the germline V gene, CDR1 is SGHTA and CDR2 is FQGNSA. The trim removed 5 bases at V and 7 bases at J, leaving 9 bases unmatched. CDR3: CASSLLTGASEKLFF. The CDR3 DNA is TGTGCCAGCAGCCTCTTGACAGGGGCTAGTGAAAAACTGTTTTTT.

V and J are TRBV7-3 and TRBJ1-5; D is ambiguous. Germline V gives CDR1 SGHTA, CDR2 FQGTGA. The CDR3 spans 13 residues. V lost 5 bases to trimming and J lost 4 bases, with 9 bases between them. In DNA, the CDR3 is TGTGCCAGCAGCGCCGGACCGAATCAGCCCCAGCATTTT. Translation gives CASSAGPNQPQHF.

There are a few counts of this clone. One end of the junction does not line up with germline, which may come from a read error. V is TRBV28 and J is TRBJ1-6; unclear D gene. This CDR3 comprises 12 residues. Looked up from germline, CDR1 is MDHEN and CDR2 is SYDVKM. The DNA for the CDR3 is TGTGCCAGCAGTTTTAGTAATACACCCCTCCACTTT. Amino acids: CASSFSNTPLHF.

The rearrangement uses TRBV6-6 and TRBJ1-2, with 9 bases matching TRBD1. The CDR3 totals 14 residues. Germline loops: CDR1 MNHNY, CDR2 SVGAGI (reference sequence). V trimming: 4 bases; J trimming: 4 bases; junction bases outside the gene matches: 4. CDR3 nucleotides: TGTGCCAGCAGTTTGGGACAGGGCGGCTATGGCTACACCTTC. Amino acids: CASSLGQGGYGYTF.

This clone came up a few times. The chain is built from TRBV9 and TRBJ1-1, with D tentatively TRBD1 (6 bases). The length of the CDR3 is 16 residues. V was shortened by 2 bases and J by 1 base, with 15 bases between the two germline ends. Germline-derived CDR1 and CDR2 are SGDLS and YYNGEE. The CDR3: CASSVRQDLRNTEAFF. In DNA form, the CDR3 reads TGTGCCAGCAGCGTCCGACAGGACCTACGGAACACTGAAGCTTTCTTT.

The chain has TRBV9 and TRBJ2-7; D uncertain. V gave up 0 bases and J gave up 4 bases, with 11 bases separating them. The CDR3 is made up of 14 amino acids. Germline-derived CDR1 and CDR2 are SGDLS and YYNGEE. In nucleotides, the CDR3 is TGTGCCAGCAGCGTAGCGGACCTACCTTACGAGCAGTACTTC. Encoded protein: CASSVADLPYEQYF.

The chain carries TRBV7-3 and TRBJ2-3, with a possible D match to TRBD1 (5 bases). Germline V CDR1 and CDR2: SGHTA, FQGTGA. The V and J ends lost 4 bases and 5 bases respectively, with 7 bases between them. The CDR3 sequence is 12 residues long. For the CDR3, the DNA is TGTGCCAGCAGCTCAGGGAAAGATACGCAGTATTTT. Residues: CASSSGKDTQYF.

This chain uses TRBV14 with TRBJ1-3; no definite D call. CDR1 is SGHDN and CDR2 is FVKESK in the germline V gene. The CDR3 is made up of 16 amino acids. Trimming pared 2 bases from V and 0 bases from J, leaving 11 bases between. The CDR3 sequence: CASSQPAAVSGNTIYF. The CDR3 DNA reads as TGTGCCAGCAGCCAACCCGCGGCTGTCTCTGGAAACACCATATATTTT.

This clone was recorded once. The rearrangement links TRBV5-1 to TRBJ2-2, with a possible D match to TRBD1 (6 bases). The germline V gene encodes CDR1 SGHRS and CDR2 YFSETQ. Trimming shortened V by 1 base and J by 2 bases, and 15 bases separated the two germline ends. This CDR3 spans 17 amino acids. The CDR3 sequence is CASSLLSRQANTGELFF. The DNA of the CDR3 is TGCGCCAGCAGCTTGTTGTCCCGACAGGCCAACACCGGGGAGCTGTTTTTT.

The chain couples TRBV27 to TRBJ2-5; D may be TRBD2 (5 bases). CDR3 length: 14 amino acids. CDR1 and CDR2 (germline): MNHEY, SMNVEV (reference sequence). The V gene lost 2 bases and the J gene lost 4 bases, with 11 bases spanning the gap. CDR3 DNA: TGTGCCAGCAGTTTAGGGAGAGGGCGAGAGACCCAGTACTTC. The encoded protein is CASSLGRGRETQYF.

CDR3 sequence reads: CASSLAGEAPSQFF. In DNA form, the CDR3 reads TGTGCCAGCAGCTTAGCGGGGGAGGCCCCAAGCCAGTTCTTC. The chain carries TRBV7-9 and TRBJ2-1, with D maybe TRBD2 (6 bases). Germline lookup yields CDR1 SEHNR and CDR2 FQNEAQ (reference sequence). The CDR3 is made up of 14 amino acids. V lost 0 bases to trimming and J lost 13 bases, with 16 bases between them.